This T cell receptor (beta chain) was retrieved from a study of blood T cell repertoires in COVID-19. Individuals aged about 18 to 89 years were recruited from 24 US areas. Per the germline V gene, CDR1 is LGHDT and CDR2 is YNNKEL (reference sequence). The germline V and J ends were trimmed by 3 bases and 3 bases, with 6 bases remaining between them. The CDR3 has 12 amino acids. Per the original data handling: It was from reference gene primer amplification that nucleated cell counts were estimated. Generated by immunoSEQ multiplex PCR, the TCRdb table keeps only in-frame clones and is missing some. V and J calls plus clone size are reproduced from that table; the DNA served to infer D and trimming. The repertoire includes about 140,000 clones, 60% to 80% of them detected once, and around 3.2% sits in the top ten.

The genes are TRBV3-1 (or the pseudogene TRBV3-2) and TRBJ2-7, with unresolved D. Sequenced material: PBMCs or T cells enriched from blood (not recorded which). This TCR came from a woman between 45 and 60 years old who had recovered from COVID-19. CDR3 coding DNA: TGTGCCAGCAGCCAGGGCTTCTACGAGCAGTACTTC. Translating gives CASSQGFYEQYF.